This TCR beta chain was observed in a study of blood T cell repertoires in COVID-19. The CDR3 is made up of 11 amino acids. Trimming left V 1 base short and J 9 bases short, with 7 bases between. Method: immunoSEQ multiplex PCR; TCRdb's copy keeps in-frame clones and lacks some. Here the sample spans 60,000 to 75,000 clones, around 82% being singletons. The chain combines TRBV12-3 or TRBV12-4 with TRBJ2-7; no reliable D call. Sequenced sample: peripheral blood. The source of this sequence is a human donor in a cohort sampled during active COVID-19. The CDR3 DNA follows: TGTGCCAGCAGTTTAGGGCGAGGGCAGTACTTC. Protein product: CASSLGRGQYF.